This T cell receptor beta chain appears in the sequencing data of a study of graft-versus-host responses after intestinal transplantation. Study context: Recipients got multivisceral, liver-intestinal, or isolated intestinal transplants. Recipients uniformly received anti-thymocyte globulin induction, followed by tacrolimus and steroids for 3 to 4 years. Broader study findings: Within the allografts of patients who had graft-donor T cell macrochimerism, graft-versus-host to host-versus-graft clonal ratios were high. Recipient marrow held GvH clones, some first seen in ileum or blood.

Only in-frame clones appear in the TCRdb table, and some are missing; sequencing was by immunoSEQ multiplex PCR. The sample carries tens of thousands of clones, roughly 90% recorded once. Of note for this clone: The antigen is unknown.

The sequenced sample was unstimulated CD8+ T cells sorted from spleen or lymph node cells, obtained before intestinal transplant. This receptor was identified in a human donor who received an intestinal transplant.

The CDR3 region is CASSEWTSGNLGETQYF. The CDR3 DNA reads as TGTGCCAGCAGTGAATGGACTAGCGGGAATTTAGGAGAGACCCAGTACTTC. This chain links TRBV25-1 with TRBJ2-5, with TRBD2 matching over 12 bases. J lost 4 bases, V lost 1 base, and 7 bases had no gene match. Per germline, CDR1 MGHDK and CDR2 SYGVNS. CDR3 size: 17 residues.